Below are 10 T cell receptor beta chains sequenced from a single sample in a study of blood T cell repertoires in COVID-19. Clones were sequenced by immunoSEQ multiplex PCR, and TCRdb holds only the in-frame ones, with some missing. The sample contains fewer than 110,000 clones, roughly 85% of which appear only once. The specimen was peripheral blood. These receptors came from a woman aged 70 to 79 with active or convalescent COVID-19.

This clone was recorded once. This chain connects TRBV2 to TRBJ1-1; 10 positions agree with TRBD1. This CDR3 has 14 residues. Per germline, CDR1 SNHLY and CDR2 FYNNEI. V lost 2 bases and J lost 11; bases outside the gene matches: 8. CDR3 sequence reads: CASSERGQGRLAFF. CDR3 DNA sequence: TGTGCCAGCAGTGAAAGGGGACAGGGGCGGTTGGCTTTCTTT.

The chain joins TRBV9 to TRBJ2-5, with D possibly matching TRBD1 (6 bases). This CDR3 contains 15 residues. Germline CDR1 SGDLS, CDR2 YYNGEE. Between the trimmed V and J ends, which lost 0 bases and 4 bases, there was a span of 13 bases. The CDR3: CASSVDNRVVETQYF. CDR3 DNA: TGTGCCAGCAGCGTAGATAACAGGGTCGTAGAGACCCAGTACTTC.

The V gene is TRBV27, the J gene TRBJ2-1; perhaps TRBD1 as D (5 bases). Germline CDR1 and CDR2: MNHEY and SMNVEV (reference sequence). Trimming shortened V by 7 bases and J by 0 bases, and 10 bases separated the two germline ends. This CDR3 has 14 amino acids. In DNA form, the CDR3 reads TGTGCCAGCAACCCAAGGGGCTCCTACAATGAGCAGTTCTTC. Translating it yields CASNPRGSYNEQFF.

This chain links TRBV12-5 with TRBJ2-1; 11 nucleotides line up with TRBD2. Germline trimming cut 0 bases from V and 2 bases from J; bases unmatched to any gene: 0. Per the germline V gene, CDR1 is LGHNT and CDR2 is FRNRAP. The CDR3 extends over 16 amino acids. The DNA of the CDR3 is TGTGCTAGTGGTTTGGTACTAGCGGGAGCCTACAATGAGCAGTTCTTC. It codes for CASGLVLAGAYNEQFF.

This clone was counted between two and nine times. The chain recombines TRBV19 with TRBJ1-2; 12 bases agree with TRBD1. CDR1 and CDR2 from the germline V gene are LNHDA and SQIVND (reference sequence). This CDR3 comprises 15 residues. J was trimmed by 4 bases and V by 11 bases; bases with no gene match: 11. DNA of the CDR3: TGTGCCGCCGGGACAGGGGGCTTAGGTAGCTATGGCTACACCTTC. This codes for CAAGTGGLGSYGYTF.

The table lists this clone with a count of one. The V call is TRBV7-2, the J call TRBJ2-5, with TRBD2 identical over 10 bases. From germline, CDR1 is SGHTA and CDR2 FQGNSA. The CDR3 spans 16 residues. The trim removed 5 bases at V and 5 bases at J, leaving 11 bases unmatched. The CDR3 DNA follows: TGTGCCAGCAGCCCCCCCAGAGCGGGGGGGCAGGAGACCCAGTACTTC. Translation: CASSPPRAGGQETQYF.

The CDR3 sequence is CASSVSSRGTYNEQFF. In DNA, the CDR3 is TGTGCCAGCAGTGTATCCTCGAGGGGGACCTACAATGAGCAGTTCTTC. The genes are TRBV6-1 and TRBJ2-1, with a tentative D call TRBD1 (6 bases). The germline CDR1 and CDR2 sequences are MNHNS and SASEGT. The CDR3 contains 16 residues. Trimming took 4 bases from V and 2 from J, leaving 15 bases between them.

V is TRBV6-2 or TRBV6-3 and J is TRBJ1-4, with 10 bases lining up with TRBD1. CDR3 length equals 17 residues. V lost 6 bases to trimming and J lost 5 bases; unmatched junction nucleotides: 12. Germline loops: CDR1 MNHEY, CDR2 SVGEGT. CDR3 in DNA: TGTGCCAGCAGCCGGCCGGGACAGGGGAATAAGAATGAAAAACTGTTTTTT. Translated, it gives CASSRPGQGNKNEKLFF.

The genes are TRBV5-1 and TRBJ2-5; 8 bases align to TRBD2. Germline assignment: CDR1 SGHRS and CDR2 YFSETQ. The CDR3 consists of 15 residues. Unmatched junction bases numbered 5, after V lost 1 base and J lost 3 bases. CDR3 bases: TGCGCCAGCAGCTTGTGGGCGGGAGGAAAAGAGACCCAGTACTTC. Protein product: CASSLWAGGKETQYF.

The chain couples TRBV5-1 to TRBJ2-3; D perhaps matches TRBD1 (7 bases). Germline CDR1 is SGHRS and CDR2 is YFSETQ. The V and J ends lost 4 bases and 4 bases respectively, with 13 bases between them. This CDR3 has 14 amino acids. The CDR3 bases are TGCGCCAGCAGCCAGGACAGGAGGGCAGATACGCAGTATTTT. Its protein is CASSQDRRADTQYF.